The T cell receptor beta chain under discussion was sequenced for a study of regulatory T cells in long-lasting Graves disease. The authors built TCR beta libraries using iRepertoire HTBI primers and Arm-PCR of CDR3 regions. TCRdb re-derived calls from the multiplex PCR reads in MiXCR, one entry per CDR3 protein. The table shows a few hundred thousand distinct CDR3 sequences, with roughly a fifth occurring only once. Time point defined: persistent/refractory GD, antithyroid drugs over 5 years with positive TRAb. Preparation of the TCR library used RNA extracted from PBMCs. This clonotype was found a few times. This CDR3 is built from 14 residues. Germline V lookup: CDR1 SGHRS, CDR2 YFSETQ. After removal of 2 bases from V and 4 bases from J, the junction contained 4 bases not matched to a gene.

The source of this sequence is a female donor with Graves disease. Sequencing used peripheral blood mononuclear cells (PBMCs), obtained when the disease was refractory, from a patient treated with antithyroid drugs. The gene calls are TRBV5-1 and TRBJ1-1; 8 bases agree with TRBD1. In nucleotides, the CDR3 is TGCGCCAGCAGCTTCACAGGGGGGGGCACTGAAGCTTTCTTT. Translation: CASSFTGGGTEAFF.